Following are 29 T cell receptor beta chains from one sample sequenced in a study of T cells expressing NK-cell markers. After re-calling the 5' RACE reads, TCRdb lists one entry per CDR3 protein, DNA absent. The sample has approximately 380,000 distinct CDR3 sequences. Input material: blood T cells: a sorted CD56 or NKG2C T cell subset, CD4+ or CD8+ T cells, or bulk PBMC T cells (not recorded which). The receptors come from a man between 18 and 69 years old in good health.

The V call is TRBV29-1, the J call TRBJ2-5. The CDR3 extends over 12 amino acids. Germline V gene sequence: CDR1 SQVTM, CDR2 ANQGSEA. The CDR3 loop is CSVEGGKETQYF.

The chain uses TRBV6-1 and TRBJ2-1; checking the TCRdb D call of TRBD1 is not possible without DNA. There are 15 residues in the CDR3. Germline CDR1 is MNHNS and CDR2 is SASEGT. CDR3 protein: CASSEWQGSRDEQFF.

The chain carries TRBV12-3 or TRBV12-4 and TRBJ2-1; TCRdb's D call, TRBD1, is unchecked because there is no DNA. This CDR3 comprises 15 residues. This CDR3 is CASMKAGTSHNEQFF.

The rearrangement joins TRBV18 to TRBJ1-1; checking the TCRdb D call of TRBD1 is not possible without DNA. Germline assignment: CDR1 KGHSH and CDR2 LQKENI. This CDR3 contains 13 residues. CDR3 region: CASSPTAGGEAFF.

The rearrangement joins TRBV29-1 to TRBJ2-4; TCRdb selects TRBD1, and the lack of DNA leaves this call unchecked. Germline V gives CDR1 SQVTM, CDR2 ANQGSEA. This CDR3 contains 13 residues. The CDR3 loop is CSVVDRVKNIQYF.

The V gene is TRBV28, the J gene TRBJ1-6. Germline loops: CDR1 MDHEN, CDR2 SYDVKM. This CDR3 is built from 15 residues. The CDR3 is CASNPPLGGNSPLHF.

This rearrangement joins TRBV11-2 to TRBJ1-6; TCRdb gives TRBD1 as the D gene, but with no DNA this cannot be confirmed. The CDR3 consists of 16 residues. Germline CDR1 and CDR2: SGHAT and FQNNGV. The CDR3 sequence: CASSPRGGLERSPLHF.

The V call is TRBV7-9, the J call TRBJ2-7; the TCRdb D gene call, TRBD2, has no DNA to confirm it. This CDR3 contains 15 residues. The germline CDR1 and CDR2 sequences are SEHNR and FQNEAQ (reference sequence). CDR3 amino acids: CASSAGGAWAYEQYF. The full variable domain, with the rest looked up from reference TRBV7-9 and TRBJ2-7, is DTGVSQNPRHKITKRGQNVTFRCDPISEHNRLYWYRQTLGQGPEFLTYFQNEAQLEKSRLLSDRFSAERPKGSFSTLEIQRTEQGDSAMYLCASSAGGAWAYEQYFGPGTRLTVT.

This chain joins TRBV24-1 and TRBJ2-1. The CDR3 contains 17 residues. Germline V gives CDR1 KGHDR, CDR2 SFDVKD. CDR3 loop: CATSDPYRGSSYNEQFF.

This chain's CDR3 is CASSPRSGRDGYTF. V usage is TRBV18 and J usage is TRBJ1-2. The CDR3 runs to 14 residues. The germline CDR1 and CDR2 sequences are KGHSH and LQKENI.

The CDR3 is CASSLAGRQNTEAFF. The chain combines TRBV5-4 with TRBJ1-1. The germline V gene has CDR1 SGHNT and CDR2 YYREEE (reference sequence). This CDR3 contains 15 residues.

This chain joins TRBV14 and TRBJ2-7; TCRdb's D gene call, TRBD1, goes unchecked for lack of DNA. The length of the CDR3 is 15 residues. CDR1 and CDR2 (germline): SGHDN, FVKESK. CDR3 amino acids: CASSQDRGQGFEQYF.

The chain joins TRBV7-2 to TRBJ2-3; TCRdb gives TRBD2 as the D gene, but with no DNA this cannot be confirmed. Germline values: CDR1 SGHTA, CDR2 FQGNSA. CDR3 length: 14 amino acids. The chain's CDR3 is CASSSSGGADTQYF. Filled out from reference TRBV7-2 and TRBJ2-3, the complete variable domain reads GAGVSQSPSNKVTEKGKDVELRCDPISGHTALYWYRQSLGQGLEFLIYFQGNSAPDKSGLPSDRFSAERTGGSVSTLTIQRTQQEDSAVYLCASSSSGGADTQYFGPGTRLTVL.

This chain joins TRBV20-1 and TRBJ2-5; TCRdb lists TRBD2, though no DNA is available to test this call. CDR3 size: 15 residues. Germline CDR1 reads DFQATT; CDR2 reads SNEGSKA (reference sequence). CDR3 region: CSARDSGVARETQYF.

V usage is TRBV12-3 or TRBV12-4 and J usage is TRBJ2-7. The CDR3 covers 17 residues. The CDR3 region is CASSPIFTTGSSYEQYF.

The V call is TRBV6-4, the J call TRBJ1-6; TCRdb proposes TRBD1, but this gene call is untestable without DNA. This CDR3 region has 19 residues. CDR1 is MRHNA and CDR2 is SNTAGT in the germline V gene. The CDR3 region is CASSTPGGQGLRGSSPLHF.

The rearrangement joins TRBV7-2 to TRBJ1-5. The CDR3 consists of 13 residues. Germline V gene sequence: CDR1 SGHTA, CDR2 FQGNSA. CDR3 sequence: CASSLVRSAPQHF.

The rearrangement uses TRBV12-5 and TRBJ2-5; TCRdb designates TRBD1, a call that cannot be tested without DNA. CDR1 LGHNT and CDR2 FRNRAP come from the germline V gene. This CDR3 has 16 residues. CDR3 amino acids: CASGLVKGQGQETQYF.

The J gene is TRBJ2-1, the V gene TRBV27; the D call of TRBD1 rests on TCRdb alone, since no DNA is present to check it. There are 15 residues in the CDR3. Germline CDR1 is MNHEY and CDR2 is SMNVEV (reference sequence). The chain's CDR3 is CASRGDRRRHNEQFF.

The J gene is TRBJ1-2, the V gene TRBV19. This CDR3 has 16 amino acids. Germline CDR1 and CDR2: LNHDA and SQIVND (reference sequence). The chain's CDR3 is CASSTDRDPTNYGYTF.

This chain uses TRBV19 with TRBJ1-5. CDR3 length: 12 amino acids. Germline V gene sequence: CDR1 LNHDA, CDR2 SQIVND (reference sequence). CDR3 sequence reads: CASKTGNQPQHF.

The chain has TRBV5-1 and TRBJ2-1. This CDR3 contains 11 residues. Germline loops: CDR1 SGHRS, CDR2 YFSETQ. The CDR3 sequence: CASASYNEQFF.

CDR3: CASRSDSYEQYF. This rearrangement joins TRBV6-6 to TRBJ2-7; no DNA is available, so the TRBD1 call from TCRdb remains unchecked. CDR3 length: 12 residues. Germline CDR1 is MNHNY and CDR2 is SVGAGI (reference sequence).

This chain links TRBV3-1 with TRBJ1-2. Germline values: CDR1 LGHDT, CDR2 YNNKEL (reference sequence). The CDR3 covers 14 residues. CDR3 protein: CASSPWTGESGYTF.

The CDR3 reads CASSIGTSGTQYF. The rearrangement links TRBV12-3 or TRBV12-4 to TRBJ2-3; the D call of TRBD2 rests on TCRdb alone, since no DNA is present to check it. The CDR3 totals 13 residues.

The gene calls are TRBV15 and TRBJ2-7; lacking DNA, the TRBD1 call made by TCRdb goes unchecked. Germline CDR1 LNHNV, CDR2 YYDKDF (reference sequence). This CDR3 is 18 amino acids long. The CDR3 protein is CATSRLELGGNWAYEQYF. Full variable domain (missing parts from reference TRBV15 and TRBJ2-7): DAMVIQNPRYQVTQFGKPVTLSCSQTLNHNVMYWYQQKSSQAPKLLFHYYDKDFNNEADTPDNFQSRRPNTSFCFLDIRSPGLGDTAMYLCATSRLELGGNWAYEQYFGPGTRLTVT.

This chain uses TRBV21-1 with TRBJ1-1; the D call of TRBD1 rests on TCRdb alone, since no DNA is present to check it. TRBV21-1 is recorded as a pseudogene. CDR3 length equals 17 residues. This CDR3 reads CASSTSPTGPRNTEAFF.

The chain carries TRBV5-1 and TRBJ1-2; TCRdb gives TRBD1 as the D gene, but with no DNA this cannot be confirmed. The germline V gene has CDR1 SGHRS and CDR2 YFSETQ. The CDR3 runs 13 residues. CDR3 residues: CASAPGGGYGYTF.

This chain connects TRBV5-1 to TRBJ2-5. The germline V gene encodes CDR1 SGHRS and CDR2 YFSETQ. This CDR3 has 14 residues. The CDR3 is CASSASRGEETQYF. The variable domain in full, with the rest retrieved from reference TRBV5-1 and TRBJ2-5, is KAGVTQTPRYLIKTRGQQVTLSCSPISGHRSVSWYQQTPGQGLQFLFEYFSETQRNKGNFPGRFSGRQFSNSRSEMNVSTLELGDSALYLCASSASRGEETQYFGPGTRLLVL.